This passage covers 5 T cell receptor beta chains from one sample sequenced in a study of early T cells in non-severe SARS-CoV-2 infection (dated by TCRdb to the early 2020s). Library generation was performed with 5' RACE. The sequencer listed for this sample is NextSeq 500. TCRdb reprocessed the public reads (quality trimming at Q25 with fastp, clone calling with MiXCR) and kept in-frame beta chains. Each entry merges the rows of one CDR3 protein and shows their most common DNA and genes. A total of under 45,000 distinct CDR3 sequences appear in this sample, 5% to 5.5% of them only once. Approximately 5.7% of the sample lies in the top ten. Here the sequenced sample was whole blood, taken at baseline. Receptor source: an adult who was a healthcare worker with PCR-confirmed SARS-CoV-2 infection or an uninfected control (not recorded which).

This clonotype was observed at least ten times. J is TRBJ1-2 and V is TRBV4-3, with D hard to call. The germline gives CDR1 LGHNA, CDR2 YSLEER. The CDR3 is 17 residues long. V lost 0 bases to trimming and J lost 5 bases, with 19 bases between them. The DNA for the CDR3 is TGCGCCAGCAGCCAAGATCGTCCGATGGCAGCAAATTATGGCTACACCTTC. Translation: CASSQDRPMAANYGYTF.

This clonotype was seen repeatedly, ten times or more. The rearrangement links TRBV7-9 to TRBJ1-5; D not resolved. The germline V and J ends were trimmed by 1 base and 6 bases, with 7 bases remaining between them. Per germline, CDR1 SEHNR and CDR2 FQNEAQ (reference sequence). The CDR3 totals 13 residues. Here the CDR3 reads CASSLDVSQPQHF. In nucleotides, the CDR3 is TGTGCCAGCAGCTTAGATGTCAGTCAGCCCCAGCATTTT. The variable domain in full, with the rest retrieved from reference TRBV7-9 and TRBJ1-5, is DTGVSQNPRHKITKRGQNVTFRCDPISEHNRLYWYRQTLGQGPEFLTYFQNEAQLEKSRLLSDRFSAERPKGSFSTLEIQRTEQGDSAMYLCASSLDVSQPQHFGDGTRLSIL.

This clonotype was recorded at least ten times. V is TRBV6-2 or TRBV6-3 and J is TRBJ2-7, with D perhaps matching TRBD2 (6 bases). Per the germline V gene, CDR1 is MNHEY and CDR2 is SVGEGT. This CDR3 comprises 14 residues. V shed 2 bases and J shed 1 base, with 9 bases lying between them. CDR3 region: CASSYGGTSYEQYV. The CDR3 DNA reads TGTGCCAGCAGTTACGGAGGGACTTCCTACGAGCAGTACGTC.

Many counts were recorded for this clonotype. V and J are TRBV6-6 and TRBJ2-7; maybe TRBD1 (6 bases). Trimming shortened V by 4 bases and J by 5 bases, and 9 bases separated the two germline ends. Per the germline V gene, CDR1 is MNHNY and CDR2 is SVGAGI (reference sequence). This CDR3 spans 12 amino acids. CDR3 residues: CASSFNRDEQYF. CDR3 DNA: TGTGCCAGCAGTTTTAACAGGGACGAGCAGTACTTC.

This chain joins TRBV3-1 and TRBJ2-2; weak D call: TRBD2 (5 bases). V gave up 4 bases and J gave up 1 base, with 10 bases separating them. The CDR3 contains 15 residues. Per germline, CDR1 LGHDT and CDR2 YNNKEL (reference sequence). CDR3 coding DNA: TGTGCCAGCAGCCCGGGGAGTTTGAACACCGGGGAGCTGTTTTTT. Translated, it gives CASSPGSLNTGELFF.